This T cell receptor beta chain was found in a study of cytomegalovirus exposure and HLA in healthy donors. The CDR3 has 14 amino acids. The J segment lost 9 bases and the V segment lost 1 base, leaving 8 bases of the junction unmatched. Germline lookup yields CDR1 SEHNR and CDR2 FQNEAQ (reference sequence). The PCR made use of 60 Vbeta and 13 Jbeta primers. Profiled with immunoSEQ multiplex PCR; TCRdb holds only in-frame clones, not every one. This sample's table has about 50,000 clones. This chain connects TRBV7-9 to TRBJ1-2; 7 bases line up with TRBD1. The sequence derives from a woman aged 18-29 years in good health and CMV-seronegative. Sample: PBMCs. The CDR3 region has the DNA TGTGCCAGCAGCTTAGAAGTCCCAGGGGGTAGCTACACCTTC. Translating it yields CASSLEVPGGSYTF.